The present T cell receptor beta chain was sequenced within a study of beta chain features in type 1 diabetes. Regarding the study as a whole: Researchers report that Type 1 diabetes patients had moderately but significantly shorter TCRB CDR3s across all four CD4+ subsets. There were fewer insertions and more deletions at the VDJ junctions of type 1 diabetes patients. With patients and controls alike, PCR might favor shorter templates to an equal degree.

In the case of this clone: What it recognizes is unknown.

The CDR3 consists of 15 residues. The germline V gene has CDR1 MDHEN and CDR2 SYDVKM. Trimming shortened V by 4 bases and J by 0 bases, and 13 bases separated the two germline ends. As every portion of the isolated RNA was reverse transcribed, the sequencing read expressed TCRB transcripts. Measured with immunoSEQ multiplex PCR; TCRdb has only the in-frame clones, and not every one. This sample has about 230,000 clones; roughly 16% occur once, and the top ten carry less than 0.09%. Material: naive CD4+ T cells from blood. The sequence was collected from a man aged 25 to 45 with type 1 diabetes. The V gene is TRBV28, the J gene TRBJ2-7; D possibly corresponds to TRBD2 (6 bases). The CDR3 is CASSSEGSYSYEQYF. For the CDR3, the DNA is TGTGCCAGCAGTTCGGAGGGCTCTTACTCCTACGAGCAGTACTTC.